The clone carrying this TCR beta chain was counted a single time. As yet, its antigen is unknown. The data are from a study of T cell repertoires in cytomegalovirus infection. In the study overall: Used in the study were CMV epitopes, some recently identified and HLA-C-restricted, others well-studied and HLA-B-restricted. From public TCR beta signatures came an indication of both CMV infection and matching HLA type. Study outcomes and limitations: Across the ex vivo response, the dominant clonotypes were HLA-C-restricted CMV-specific TCR beta clonotypes. Identification of carriers of CMV plus the relevant HLA was performed using cumulative public TCR beta family frequency.

V shed 6 bases and J 4 bases; nucleotides not matched to a gene: 8. The CDR3 runs to 16 residues. Germline V gives CDR1 LNHDA, CDR2 SQIVND (reference sequence). TCRdb re-analysed the reads in MiXCR, keeping a single row per CDR3 protein. Among roughly 800,000 distinct CDR3 sequences listed, roughly 29% were seen once. Material: cultured CD8+ T cells from PBMCs, obtained from culture after CMV antigen stimulation. The clonotype originates from a human donor in good health (CMV status not recorded). Some clones in this sample may be carry-over from other donors' samples. The genes are TRBV19 and TRBJ2-3, with 12 bases lining up with TRBD2. CDR3 sequence: CASRPGTSGLADTQYF. The CDR3 nucleotides are TGTGCCAGTAGGCCGGGGACTAGCGGGCTCGCAGATACGCAGTATTTT. Together with reference TRBV19 and TRBJ2-3, the CDR3 gives the full variable domain: DGGITQSPKYLFRKEGQNVTLSCEQNLNHDAMYWYRQDPGQGLRLIYYSQIVNDFQKGDIAEGYSVSREKKESFPLTVTSAQKNPTAFYLCASRPGTSGLADTQYFGPGTRLTVL.